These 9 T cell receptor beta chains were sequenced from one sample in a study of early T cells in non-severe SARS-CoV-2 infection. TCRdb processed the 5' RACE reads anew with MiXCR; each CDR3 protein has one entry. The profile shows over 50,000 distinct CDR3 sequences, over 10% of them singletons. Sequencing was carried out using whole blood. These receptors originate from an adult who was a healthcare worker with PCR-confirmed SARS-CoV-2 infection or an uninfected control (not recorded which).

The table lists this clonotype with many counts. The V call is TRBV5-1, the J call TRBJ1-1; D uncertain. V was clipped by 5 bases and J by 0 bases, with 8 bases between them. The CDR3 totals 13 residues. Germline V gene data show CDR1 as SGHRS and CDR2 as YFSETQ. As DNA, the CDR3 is TGCGCCAGCAGTCCAGCAATGAACACTGAAGCTTTCTTT. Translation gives CASSPAMNTEAFF.

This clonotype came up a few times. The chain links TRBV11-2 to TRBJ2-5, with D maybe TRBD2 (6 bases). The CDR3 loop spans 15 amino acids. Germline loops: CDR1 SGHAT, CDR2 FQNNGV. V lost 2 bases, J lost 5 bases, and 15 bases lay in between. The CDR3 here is CASSLTAGGRETQYF. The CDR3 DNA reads TGTGCCAGCAGCTTAACAGCGGGCGGCCGGGAGACCCAGTACTTC.

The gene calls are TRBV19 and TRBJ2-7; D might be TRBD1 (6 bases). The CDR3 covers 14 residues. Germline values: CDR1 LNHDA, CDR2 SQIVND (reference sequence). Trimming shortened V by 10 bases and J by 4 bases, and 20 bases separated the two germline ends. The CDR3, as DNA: TGTGCCACTAAGCTCCAGGACAGAAGTTACGAGCAGTACTTC. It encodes CATKLQDRSYEQYF.

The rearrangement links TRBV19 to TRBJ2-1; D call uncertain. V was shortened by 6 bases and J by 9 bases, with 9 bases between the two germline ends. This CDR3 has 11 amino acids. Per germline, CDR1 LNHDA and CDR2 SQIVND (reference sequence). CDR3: CASSQRSEQFF. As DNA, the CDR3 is TGTGCCAGTAGCCAGAGGAGTGAGCAGTTCTTC.

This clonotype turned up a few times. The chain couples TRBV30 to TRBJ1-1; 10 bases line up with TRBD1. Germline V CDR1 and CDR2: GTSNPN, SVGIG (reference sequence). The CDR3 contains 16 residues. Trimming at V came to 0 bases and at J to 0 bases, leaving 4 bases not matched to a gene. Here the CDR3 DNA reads TGTGCCTGGAGTGTAAAGGGACAGGGGCTGAACACTGAAGCTTTCTTT. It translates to CAWSVKGQGLNTEAFF.

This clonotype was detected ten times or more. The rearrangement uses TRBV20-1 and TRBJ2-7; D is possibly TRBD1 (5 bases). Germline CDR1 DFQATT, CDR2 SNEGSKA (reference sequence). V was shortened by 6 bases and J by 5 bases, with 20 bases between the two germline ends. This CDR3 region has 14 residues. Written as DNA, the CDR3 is TGCAGTGCAGTGGCATGGGGCCAGGACGACGAGCAGTACTTC. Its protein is CSAVAWGQDDEQYF.

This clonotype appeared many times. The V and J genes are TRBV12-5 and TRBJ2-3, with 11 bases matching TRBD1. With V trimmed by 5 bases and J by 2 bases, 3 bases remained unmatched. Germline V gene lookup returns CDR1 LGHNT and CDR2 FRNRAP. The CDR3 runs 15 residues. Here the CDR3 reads CASGRDRGDTDTQYF. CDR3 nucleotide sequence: TGTGCTAGTGGTCGGGACAGGGGGGACACAGATACGCAGTATTTT.

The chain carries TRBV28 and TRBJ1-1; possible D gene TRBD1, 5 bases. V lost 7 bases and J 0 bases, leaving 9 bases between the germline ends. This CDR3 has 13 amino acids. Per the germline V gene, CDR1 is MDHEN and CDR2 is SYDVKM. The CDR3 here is CASKGPMNTEAFF. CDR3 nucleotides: TGTGCCAGCAAGGGACCCATGAACACTGAAGCTTTCTTT.

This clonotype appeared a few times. CDR3 sequence (DNA): TGTGCCAGCAGAGGGAGGGGAACCTACGAGCAGTACTTC. Encoded protein: CASRGRGTYEQYF. The chain uses TRBV11-2 and TRBJ2-7, with 7 bases that match TRBD2. The CDR3 has 13 amino acids. V gave up 6 bases and J gave up 2 bases; unmatched junction bases: 4. Germline V lookup: CDR1 SGHAT, CDR2 FQNNGV.